These 29 T cell receptor beta chains came from one sample sequenced in a study of chemoradiotherapy in HPV16-positive cancers. Libraries were prepared by immunoSEQ multiplex PCR; TCRdb keeps only in-frame clonotypes and omits some of them. Of approximately 23,000 clones in the sample, about two thirds were seen once. The sample was gathered from a patient who underwent chemoradiotherapy. The receptors come from a human donor with HPV-associated anogenital cancer.

The sample holds one count of this clone. V and J are TRBV14 and TRBJ1-6; D is ambiguous. Looked up from germline, CDR1 is SGHDN and CDR2 is FVKESK. Trimming stripped 0 bases from V and 9 bases from J, with 6 bases between. This CDR3 contains 13 residues. The CDR3, as DNA: TGTGCCAGCAGCCAAGACAGGCGTTCACCCCTCCACTTT. This sequence encodes CASSQDRRSPLHF.

This clone appeared a few times. This chain links TRBV28 with TRBJ2-7, with D tentatively TRBD2 (5 bases). The V and J ends lost 9 bases and 7 bases respectively, with 16 bases between them. Germline V gene data show CDR1 as MDHEN and CDR2 as SYDVKM. The CDR3 length is 12 residues. The chain's CDR3 is CASDRASGEQYF. DNA of the CDR3: TGTGCCAGTGATCGGGCTTCGGGGGAGCAGTACTTC.

The table lists this clone with a count of one. CDR3 protein: CASSEAGSRVRDTQYF. The CDR3, as DNA: TGTGCCAGCAGTGAAGCTGGGAGCAGGGTTAGAGATACGCAGTATTTT. This chain joins TRBV6-1 and TRBJ2-3; tentatively, D is TRBD1 or TRBD2 (5 bases each). The V end lost 0 bases, the J end lost 5 bases, and 15 bases lay between the germline ends. CDR1 MNHNS and CDR2 SASEGT come from the germline V gene. This CDR3 contains 16 residues.

The rearrangement joins TRBV27 to TRBJ2-6; D unresolved. The V gene's germline CDR1 is MNHEY and CDR2 SMNVEV (reference sequence). Trimming removed 3 bases from V and 2 bases from J, with 2 bases in between. This CDR3 has 13 residues. CDR3 residues: CASSFAGANVLTF. The CDR3 bases are TGTGCCAGCAGTTTTGCTGGGGCCAACGTCCTGACTTTC.

J is TRBJ2-5 and V is TRBV7-2; no firm D call. Germline V gene sequence: CDR1 SGHTA, CDR2 FQGNSA. This CDR3 contains 12 residues. V was clipped by 5 bases and J by 5 bases, with 9 bases between them. The CDR3 DNA reads TGTGCCAGCAGCCCCAAAGGCGAGACCCAGTACTTC. Amino acids: CASSPKGETQYF.

J is TRBJ2-1 and V is TRBV5-6; 7 bases are a match to TRBD1. The CDR3 spans 15 residues. Looked up from germline, CDR1 is SGHDT and CDR2 is YYEEEE. V lost 4 bases to trimming and J lost 0 bases; unmatched junction nucleotides: 4. CDR3 sequence reads: CASSRTGSSYNEQFF. CDR3 bases: TGTGCCAGCAGCAGGACAGGAAGCTCCTACAATGAGCAGTTCTTC.

The V and J genes are TRBV27 and TRBJ2-6; a weak D match, TRBD1 (6 bases). Germline V gene data show CDR1 as MNHEY and CDR2 as SMNVEV (reference sequence). This CDR3 has 16 amino acids. Trimming removed 6 bases from V and 1 base from J, with 13 bases in between. As DNA, the CDR3 is TGTGCCAGCAGCTTTATAGGGGGATCTGGGGCCAACGTCCTGACTTTC. Its protein is CASSFIGGSGANVLTF.

This clone was seen a single time. V gene TRBV28 combines with J gene TRBJ2-4; D possibly corresponds to TRBD1 (5 bases). Germline assignment: CDR1 MDHEN and CDR2 SYDVKM. The CDR3 runs to 16 residues. V was cut by 4 bases and J by 0 bases, with 13 bases left in between. The CDR3, as DNA: TGTGCCAGCAGTTCCACAGGCTTACTAGCCAAAAACATTCAGTACTTC. This encodes CASSSTGLLAKNIQYF.

This chain joins TRBV18 and TRBJ1-6; the match to TRBD1 covers 7 bases. This CDR3 spans 16 amino acids. The germline V gene encodes CDR1 KGHSH and CDR2 LQKENI. V gave up 1 base and J gave up 7 bases; unmatched junction bases: 7. CDR3 nucleotide sequence: TGTGCCAGCTCACCACTACCAACAGGGGACAATTCACCCCTCCACTTT. This gives the protein CASSPLPTGDNSPLHF.

This clone was seen only a few times. V gene TRBV2 combines with J gene TRBJ2-1; 9 bases agree with TRBD1. The CDR3 runs to 17 residues. Germline CDR1 reads SNHLY; CDR2 reads FYNNEI. Trimming cost V 6 bases and J 6 bases; bases outside gene matches: 15. CDR3 amino acids: CASRATLWTGEGNEQFF. CDR3 nucleotide sequence: TGTGCCAGCAGAGCCACTCTATGGACAGGGGAAGGCAATGAGCAGTTCTTC.

This clone occurred a few times. The chain is built from TRBV19 and TRBJ1-5; D gene uncertain. V lost 7 bases and J 0 bases, leaving 10 bases between the germline ends. The CDR3 has 14 residues. CDR1 and CDR2 from the germline V gene are LNHDA and SQIVND (reference sequence). The DNA of the CDR3 is TGTGCCAGTAATAACGGGTATAGCAATCAGCCCCAGCATTTT. Its translation: CASNNGYSNQPQHF.

This clone was counted only a few times. The chain is built from TRBV6-5 and TRBJ2-3; 8 nucleotides line up with TRBD2. This CDR3 is 14 amino acids long. Germline V gives CDR1 MNHEY, CDR2 SVGAGI. Losses at the gene ends were 0 bases for V and 11 bases for J; bases not matched to a gene: 7. CDR3 nucleotides: TGTGCCAGCAGTTACTCCACCGGGACTAGTAAGCAGTATTTT. The encoded protein is CASSYSTGTSKQYF.

The rearrangement uses TRBV6-1 and TRBJ1-5, with TRBD1 matching over 10 bases. V trimming: 4 bases; J trimming: 2 bases; junction bases outside the gene matches: 5. This CDR3 comprises 16 residues. CDR1 is MNHNS and CDR2 is SASEGT in the germline V gene. The CDR3 DNA is TGTGCCAGCAGTGGCTCGGGGACAGGGGGCAATCAGCCCCAGCATTTT. Protein product: CASSGSGTGGNQPQHF.

This clone was recorded only once. The chain combines TRBV29-1 with TRBJ2-7; no clear D. Trimming took 4 bases from V and 1 from J, leaving 5 bases between them. Per the germline V gene, CDR1 is SQVTM and CDR2 is ANQGSEA. The CDR3 has 11 residues. The DNA of the CDR3 is TGCAGCGTTGCACAGTCCTACGAGCAGTACTTC. As protein: CSVAQSYEQYF.

This clone was found a few times. This chain links TRBV19 with TRBJ2-2, with 12 nucleotides matching TRBD1. V lost 2 bases and J lost 5; bases outside the gene matches: 9. The CDR3 length is 18 residues. The germline CDR1 and CDR2 sequences are LNHDA and SQIVND (reference sequence). CDR3 in DNA: TGTGCCAGTAGTATATGGTTTCGGGGACAGGGGGCGACCGGGGAGCTGTTTTTT. Translation: CASSIWFRGQGATGELFF.

This clone has more than one count but fewer than ten. The chain employs TRBV7-9 and TRBJ1-6, with D possibly being TRBD1 (5 bases). Between the trimmed V and J ends, which lost 8 bases and 6 bases, there was a span of 14 bases. Germline CDR1 and CDR2: SEHNR and FQNEAQ (reference sequence). CDR3 length: 14 amino acids. CDR3 sequence: CASARGDSNSPLHF. The CDR3 bases are TGTGCCAGCGCTCGGGGTGACAGTAATTCACCCCTCCACTTT.

This rearrangement joins TRBV19 to TRBJ1-6; D call uncertain. The V end lost 4 bases, the J end lost 14 bases, and 15 bases lay between the germline ends. The CDR3 sequence is 13 residues long. CDR1 and CDR2 from the germline V gene are LNHDA and SQIVND (reference sequence). In DNA, the CDR3 is TGTGCCAGTAGTAAACAGTACATACAAGCCCTCCACTTT. The encoded protein is CASSKQYIQALHF.

V is TRBV4-1 and J is TRBJ1-1; D gene unclear. CDR3 length: 15 residues. CDR1 and CDR2 (germline): MGHRA, YSYEKL. Trimming removed 2 bases from V and 6 bases from J, with 16 bases in between. CDR3 DNA sequence: TGCGCCAGCAGCCAACTTGACCTGGTGGGCGCTGAAGCTTTCTTT. Translation gives CASSQLDLVGAEAFF.

V usage is TRBV29-1 and J usage is TRBJ1-2, with TRBD1 identical over 7 bases. Germline V gene sequence: CDR1 SQVTM, CDR2 ANQGSEA. CDR3 length: 12 amino acids. The junction had 4 bases not matched to a gene; V was cut back by 3 bases and J by 6 bases. The CDR3 DNA follows: TGCAGCGTTGATAGACAGGGCGATGGCTACACCTTC. It codes for CSVDRQGDGYTF.

This clone was observed a handful of times. The rearrangement uses TRBV11-2 and TRBJ1-1; the D is unclear. The CDR3 contains 13 residues. Trimming removed 4 bases from V and 3 bases from J, with 9 bases in between. Germline V gene sequence: CDR1 SGHAT, CDR2 FQNNGV. As DNA, the CDR3 is TGTGCCAGCAGCTCGGGCCTACACACTGAAGCTTTCTTT. This codes for CASSSGLHTEAFF.

The CDR3 region is CASSYGGGSTDTQYF. The CDR3 region has the DNA TGTGCCAGCAGCTACGGGGGGGGGAGCACAGATACGCAGTATTTT. The J gene is TRBJ2-3, the V gene TRBV7-3; 8 bases match TRBD2. V was clipped by 4 bases and J by 0 bases; unmatched bases: 3. Germline V gene data show CDR1 as SGHTA and CDR2 as FQGTGA. The CDR3 is made up of 15 amino acids.

V gene TRBV30 combines with J gene TRBJ1-1, with 10 bases fitting TRBD1. CDR3 length: 14 amino acids. Germline V CDR1 and CDR2: GTSNPN, SVGIG (reference sequence). Germline trimming cut 3 bases from V and 4 bases from J; bases unmatched to any gene: 5. The CDR3 nucleotides read TGTGCCTGGAGCGGGGACAGGGGATTCACTGAAGCTTTCTTT. This encodes CAWSGDRGFTEAFF.

CDR3 loop: CASSLGGGRLFEQFF. CDR3 DNA: TGTGCCAGCAGCTTAGGGGGCGGGAGACTCTTTGAGCAGTTCTTC. V and J are TRBV7-9 and TRBJ2-1; 7 bases are a match to TRBD2. This CDR3 has 15 residues. Germline values: CDR1 SEHNR, CDR2 FQNEAQ (reference sequence). J gave up 9 bases and V 1 base, and 9 bases lay outside the gene matches.

The V gene is TRBV5-4, the J gene TRBJ2-7, with 10 bases matching TRBD2. The CDR3 covers 15 residues. Germline CDR1 reads SGHNT; CDR2 reads YYREEE (reference sequence). V lost 0 bases, J lost 6 bases, and 6 bases stayed unmatched. The CDR3: CASSLGSGRASEQYF. CDR3 DNA sequence: TGTGCCAGCAGCTTGGGGAGCGGGAGGGCCTCCGAGCAGTACTTC.

This clone occurred a few times. The chain couples TRBV4-1 to TRBJ2-2, with no clear D. Trimming removed 1 base from V and 4 bases from J, with 10 bases in between. This CDR3 comprises 15 residues. Germline CDR1 and CDR2: MGHRA and YSYEKL. CDR3 sequence (DNA): TGCGCCAGCAGCCAAGCTTATGAAGGCACCGGGGAGCTGTTTTTT. As protein: CASSQAYEGTGELFF.

The rearrangement links TRBV7-2 to TRBJ2-5; D gene uncertain. Germline V gene data show CDR1 as SGHTA and CDR2 as FQGNSA. V was shortened by 5 bases and J by 4 bases, with 20 bases between the two germline ends. The CDR3 runs 16 residues. CDR3 loop: CASSRMEPKAGETQYF. The CDR3 coding sequence is TGTGCCAGCAGCCGGATGGAGCCGAAGGCCGGAGAGACCCAGTACTTC. Complete variable domain (other parts from reference TRBV7-2 and TRBJ2-5): GAGVSQSPSNKVTEKGKDVELRCDPISGHTALYWYRQSLGQGLEFLIYFQGNSAPDKSGLPSDRFSAERTGGSVSTLTIQRTQQEDSAVYLCASSRMEPKAGETQYFGPGTRLLVL.

The J gene is TRBJ2-5, the V gene TRBV4-1, with 11 bases lining up with TRBD2. The end of the DNA fits TRBJ2-7 better, so the J call may be wrong. CDR3 length: 16 residues. CDR1 and CDR2 (germline): MGHRA, YSYEKL. DNA for the CDR3: TGCGCCAGCAGCCAAGATCTAGCGGGAGGTTCCTACGAGCAGTACTTC. Translating it yields CASSQDLAGGSYEQYF.

There are a few counts of this clone. The chain has TRBV5-1 and TRBJ1-1; the D is unclear. Germline V gene lookup returns CDR1 SGHRS and CDR2 YFSETQ. The CDR3 contains 13 residues. The V gene lost 4 bases and the J gene lost 8 bases, with 15 bases spanning the gap. As DNA, the CDR3 is TGCGCCAGCAGCCCTACCGGGAACTCCGAAGCTTTCTTT. It is translated as CASSPTGNSEAFF. The full variable domain, rest sourced from reference TRBV5-1 and TRBJ1-1, is KAGVTQTPRYLIKTRGQQVTLSCSPISGHRSVSWYQQTPGQGLQFLFEYFSETQRNKGNFPGRFSGRQFSNSRSEMNVSTLELGDSALYLCASSPTGNSEAFFGQGTRLTVV.

The rearrangement uses TRBV5-4 and TRBJ1-2, with D unresolved. Germline values: CDR1 SGHNT, CDR2 YYREEE (reference sequence). V was shortened by 4 bases and J by 5 bases, with 24 bases between the two germline ends. CDR3 length equals 17 residues. This CDR3 is CASSLFGGKGVGYGYTF. As DNA, the CDR3 is TGTGCCAGCAGCCTCTTTGGAGGGAAGGGCGTAGGGTATGGCTACACCTTC.